This TCR beta chain was captured in a study of cytomegalovirus exposure and HLA in healthy donors. Findings and limits, study-wide: Later analysis showed most CMV-associated TCR beta chains appearing HLA-restricted. It was taken for granted in presence/absence analyses that sequencing depth across donors was roughly uniform.

CDR3 length: 15 residues. V dropped 5 bases and J dropped 2 bases, with 16 bases sitting between them. CDR1 and CDR2 (germline): SEHNR, FQNEAQ (reference sequence). With regard to this clone: Its specificity is not known.

60 Vbeta and 13 Jbeta primers were used in PCR. Assay used: immunoSEQ multiplex PCR; TCRdb lists only in-frame clones, some missing. The repertoire holds around 130,000 clones, with over 60% as singletons. The rearrangement links TRBV7-9 to TRBJ2-7, with D perhaps TRBD2 (6 bases). This receptor was taken from a young man in good health and CMV-seropositive. Sequenced input: PBMCs. The chain's CDR3 is CASSGGGEPPYEQYF. Here the CDR3 DNA reads TGTGCCAGCAGCGGCGGAGGGGAGCCCCCCTACGAGCAGTACTTC.